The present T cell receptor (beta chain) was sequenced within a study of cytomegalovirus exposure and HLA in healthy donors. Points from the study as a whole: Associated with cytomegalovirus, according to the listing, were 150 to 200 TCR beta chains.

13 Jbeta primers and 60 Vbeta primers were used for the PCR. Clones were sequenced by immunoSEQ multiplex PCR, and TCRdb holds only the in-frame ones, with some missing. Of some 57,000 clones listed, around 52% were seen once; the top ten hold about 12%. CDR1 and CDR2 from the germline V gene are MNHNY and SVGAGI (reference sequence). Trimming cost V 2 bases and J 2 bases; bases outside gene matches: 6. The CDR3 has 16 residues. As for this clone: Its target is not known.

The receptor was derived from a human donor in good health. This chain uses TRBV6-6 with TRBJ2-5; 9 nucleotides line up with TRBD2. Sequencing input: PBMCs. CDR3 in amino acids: CASSYGSGGQQETQYF. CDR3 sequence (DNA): TGTGCCAGCAGTTACGGTAGCGGGGGCCAGCAAGAGACCCAGTACTTC.